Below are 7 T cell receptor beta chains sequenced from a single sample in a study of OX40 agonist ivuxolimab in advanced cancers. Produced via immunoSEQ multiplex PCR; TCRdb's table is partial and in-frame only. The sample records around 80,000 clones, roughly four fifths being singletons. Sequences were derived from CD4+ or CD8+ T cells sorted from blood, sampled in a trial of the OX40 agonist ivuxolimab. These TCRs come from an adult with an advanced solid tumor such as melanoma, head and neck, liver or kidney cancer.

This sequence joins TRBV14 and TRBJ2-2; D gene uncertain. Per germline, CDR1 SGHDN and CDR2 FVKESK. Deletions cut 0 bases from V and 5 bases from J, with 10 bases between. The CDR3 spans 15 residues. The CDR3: CASSQDIHRTGELFF. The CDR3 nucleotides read TGTGCCAGCAGCCAAGATATACATCGGACCGGGGAGCTGTTTTTT.

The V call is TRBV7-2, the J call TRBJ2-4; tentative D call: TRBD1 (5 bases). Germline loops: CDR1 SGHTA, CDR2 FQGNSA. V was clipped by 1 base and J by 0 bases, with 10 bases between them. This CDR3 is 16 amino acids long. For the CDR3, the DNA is TGTGCCAGCAGCTTAGATGGGGCTATAGCCAAAAACATTCAGTACTTC. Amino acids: CASSLDGAIAKNIQYF.

The CDR3 region has the DNA TGTGCCAGCAGTTCCCTTGGTAGCGGGGGGGCCGGGGAGACCCAGTACTTC. Its translation: CASSSLGSGGAGETQYF. This sequence joins TRBV5-4 and TRBJ2-5; 11 nucleotides align to TRBD2. V lost 5 bases to trimming and J lost 5 bases; unmatched junction nucleotides: 14. The CDR3 is made up of 17 amino acids. Germline V lookup: CDR1 SGHNT, CDR2 YYREEE (reference sequence).

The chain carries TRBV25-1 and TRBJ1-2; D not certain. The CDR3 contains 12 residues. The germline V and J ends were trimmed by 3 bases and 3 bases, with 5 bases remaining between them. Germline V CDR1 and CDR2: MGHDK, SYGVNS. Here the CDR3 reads CASSDYHYGYTF. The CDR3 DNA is TGTGCCAGCAGTGATTATCACTATGGCTACACCTTC.

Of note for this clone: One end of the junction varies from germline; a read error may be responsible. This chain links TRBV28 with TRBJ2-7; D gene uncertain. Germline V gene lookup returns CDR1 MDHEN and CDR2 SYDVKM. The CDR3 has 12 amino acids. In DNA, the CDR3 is TGTGCCAGCAGTGGCCGCTCCCACGAGCAGTACTTC. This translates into CASSGRSHEQYF.

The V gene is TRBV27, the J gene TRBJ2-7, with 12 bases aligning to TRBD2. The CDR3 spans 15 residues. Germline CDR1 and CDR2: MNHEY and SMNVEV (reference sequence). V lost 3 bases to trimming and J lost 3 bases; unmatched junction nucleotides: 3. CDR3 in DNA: TGTGCCAGCAGTTTGCGACTAGCGGGGGACTACGAGCAGTACGTC. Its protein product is CASSLRLAGDYEQYV.

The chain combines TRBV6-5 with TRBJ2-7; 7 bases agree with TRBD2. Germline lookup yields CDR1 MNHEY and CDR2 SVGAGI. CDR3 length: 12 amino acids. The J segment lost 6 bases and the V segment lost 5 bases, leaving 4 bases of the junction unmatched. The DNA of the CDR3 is TGTGCCAGCAGTCTTTCGGGAGGCGAGCAGTACTTC. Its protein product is CASSLSGGEQYF.